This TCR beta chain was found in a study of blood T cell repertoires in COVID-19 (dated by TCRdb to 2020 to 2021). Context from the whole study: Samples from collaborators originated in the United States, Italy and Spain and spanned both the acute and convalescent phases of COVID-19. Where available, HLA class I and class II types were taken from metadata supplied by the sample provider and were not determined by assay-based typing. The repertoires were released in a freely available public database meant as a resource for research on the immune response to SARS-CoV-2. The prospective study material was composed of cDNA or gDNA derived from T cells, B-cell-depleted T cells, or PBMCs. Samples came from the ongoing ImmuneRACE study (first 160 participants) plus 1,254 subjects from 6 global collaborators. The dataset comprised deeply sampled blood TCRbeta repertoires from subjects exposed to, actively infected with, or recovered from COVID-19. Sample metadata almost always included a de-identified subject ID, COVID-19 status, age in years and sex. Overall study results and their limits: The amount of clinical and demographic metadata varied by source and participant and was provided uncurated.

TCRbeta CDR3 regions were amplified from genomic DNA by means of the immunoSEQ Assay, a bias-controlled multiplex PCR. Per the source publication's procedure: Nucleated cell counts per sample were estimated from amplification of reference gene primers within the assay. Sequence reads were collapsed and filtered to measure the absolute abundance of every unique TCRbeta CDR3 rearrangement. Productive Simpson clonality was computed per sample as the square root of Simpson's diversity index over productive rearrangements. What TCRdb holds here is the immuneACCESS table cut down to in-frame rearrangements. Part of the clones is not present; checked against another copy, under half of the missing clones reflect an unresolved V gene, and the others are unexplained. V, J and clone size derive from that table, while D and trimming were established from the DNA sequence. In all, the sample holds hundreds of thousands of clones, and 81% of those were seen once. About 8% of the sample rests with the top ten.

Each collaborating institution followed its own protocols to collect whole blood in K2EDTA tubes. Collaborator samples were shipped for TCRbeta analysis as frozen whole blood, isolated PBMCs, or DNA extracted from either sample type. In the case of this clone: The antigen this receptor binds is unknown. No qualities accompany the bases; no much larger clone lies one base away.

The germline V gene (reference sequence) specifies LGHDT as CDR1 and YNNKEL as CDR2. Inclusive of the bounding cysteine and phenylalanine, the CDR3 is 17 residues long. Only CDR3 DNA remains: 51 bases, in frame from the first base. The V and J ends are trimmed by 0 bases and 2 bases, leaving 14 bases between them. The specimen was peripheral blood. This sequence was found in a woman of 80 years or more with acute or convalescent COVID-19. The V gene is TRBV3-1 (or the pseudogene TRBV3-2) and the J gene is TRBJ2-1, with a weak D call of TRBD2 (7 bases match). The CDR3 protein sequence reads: CASSQDWEGGTYNEQFF. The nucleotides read TGTGCCAGCAGCCAAGATTGGGAGGGGGGTACCTACAATGAGCAGTTCTTC.